What follows are 19 T cell receptor beta chains derived from one specimen sequenced in a study of T cells in Graves' hyperthyroidism and ophthalmopathy. Researchers amplified the TCR beta CDR3 regions from RNA transcripts. Carried out on the TCR CDR3, a first-round RT-PCR used the HTBI primer set. MiXCR, run by TCRdb on the multiplex PCR reads, gives a single entry per CDR3 protein. Among 380,000 or so distinct CDR3 sequences listed, roughly 13% were seen once. The source material was blood. The receptors were gathered from a man aged 25-45 years with Graves' hyperthyroidism that later progressed to Graves' ophthalmopathy.

This chain uses TRBV19 with TRBJ1-1; D may be TRBD1 (6 bases). Germline V lookup: CDR1 LNHDA, CDR2 SQIVND (reference sequence). The CDR3 has 16 amino acids. The V end was cut by 3 bases, the J end by 0 bases, with 14 bases between. CDR3 nucleotide sequence: TGTGCCAGTAGTATCTGGACAGTAACGATGAACACTGAAGCTTTCTTT. This translates into CASSIWTVTMNTEAFF.

This clonotype occurred many times. This chain links TRBV2 with TRBJ1-5; D is unresolved. Deletions cut 4 bases from V and 0 bases from J, with 7 bases between. The CDR3 is 14 amino acids. CDR1 SNHLY and CDR2 FYNNEI come from the germline V gene. CDR3 loop: CASSGSNSNQPQHF. The CDR3 coding sequence is TGTGCCAGCAGTGGCAGTAATAGCAATCAGCCCCAGCATTTT.

Many counts were recorded for this clonotype. V usage is TRBV7-9 and J usage is TRBJ1-2, with D uncertain. This CDR3 region has 15 residues. Trimming removed 5 bases from V and 4 bases from J, with 17 bases in between. CDR1 and CDR2 (germline): SEHNR, FQNEAQ (reference sequence). CDR3 region: CASSPSSQSSYGYTF. The CDR3 nucleotides read TGTGCCAGCAGCCCGTCTTCACAGTCCTCCTATGGCTACACCTTC.

This clonotype came up many times. The V call is TRBV7-2, the J call TRBJ2-1; D gene uncertain. The CDR3 loop spans 15 amino acids. Germline V gives CDR1 SGHTA, CDR2 FQGNSA. The V end was cut by 2 bases, the J end by 3 bases, with 11 bases between. CDR3 region: CASSLNTFNYNEQFF. CDR3 nucleotide sequence: TGTGCCAGCAGCTTAAACACTTTTAACTACAATGAGCAGTTCTTC.

Here the CDR3 reads CARRLAGSSSYEQYF. The CDR3, as DNA: TGTGCCAGACGGCTAGCGGGGAGCAGCTCCTACGAGCAGTACTTC. V and J are TRBV2 and TRBJ2-7; the match to TRBD2 covers 9 bases. The ends lost 9 bases at V and 0 bases at J; junction bases unmatched: 9. This CDR3 has 15 residues. Germline CDR1 reads SNHLY; CDR2 reads FYNNEI.

This clonotype was counted ten times or more. The chain employs TRBV27 and TRBJ2-7, with 7 positions matching TRBD2. The CDR3 is made up of 16 amino acids. V lost 2 bases and J lost 2; bases outside the gene matches: 9. Germline assignment: CDR1 MNHEY and CDR2 SMNVEV (reference sequence). CDR3 residues: CASSLVAGRATYEQYF. In DNA form, the CDR3 reads TGTGCCAGCAGTTTAGTGGCAGGGAGGGCGACCTACGAGCAGTACTTC.

DNA for the CDR3: TGTGCCAGCAGTGAAGGGACTGGGAGCGGGGGGGCCTACGAGCAGTACTTC. Protein sequence: CASSEGTGSGGAYEQYF. The genes are TRBV2 and TRBJ2-7; 10 bases are a match to TRBD2. Trimming removed 1 base from V and 2 bases from J; junction bases left unmatched: 8. Germline V lookup: CDR1 SNHLY, CDR2 FYNNEI. CDR3 length: 17 amino acids.

This clonotype occurred a few times. This rearrangement joins TRBV19 to TRBJ2-3, with TRBD2 identical over 10 bases. The CDR3 consists of 16 residues. CDR1 and CDR2 (germline): LNHDA, SQIVND (reference sequence). Unmatched junction bases numbered 3, after V lost 3 bases and J lost 0 bases. CDR3 sequence (DNA): TGTGCCAGTAGTATTATAGCGGGGGGAAGCACAGATACGCAGTATTTT. Its protein product is CASSIIAGGSTDTQYF.

This clonotype showed up many times. CDR3 sequence (DNA): TGTGCCAGCAGCCGAGGGACAGGGAACACTGAAGCTTTCTTT. Amino acids: CASSRGTGNTEAFF. The rearrangement uses TRBV3-1 and TRBJ1-1; 8 nucleotides agree with TRBD1. The CDR3 runs to 14 residues. Germline V gene sequence: CDR1 LGHDT, CDR2 YNNKEL (reference sequence). Trimming took 4 bases from V and 1 from J; bases not matched to a gene: 2. The full variable domain, its missing parts supplied by reference TRBV3-1 and TRBJ1-1, is DTAVSQTPKYLVTQMGNDKSIKCEQNLGHDTMYWYKQDSKKFLKIMFSYNNKELIINETVPNRFSPKSPDKAHLNLHINSLELGDSAVYFCASSRGTGNTEAFFGQGTRLTVV.

J is TRBJ2-1 and V is TRBV9, with TRBD1 matching 9 bases. The CDR3 covers 14 residues. V lost 0 bases, J lost 8 bases, and 3 bases stayed unmatched. CDR1 and CDR2 (germline): SGDLS, YYNGEE. The CDR3 region has the DNA TGTGCCAGCAGCGTAGGGACAGGGGCTCATGAGCAGTTCTTC. It translates to CASSVGTGAHEQFF.

A few counts support this clonotype. The CDR3 DNA follows: TGTGCCAGCAGCTTGCGGGACTCTCGCGGGAGATACGAGCAGTACTTC. Translation gives CASSLRDSRGRYEQYF. This sequence joins TRBV7-8 and TRBJ2-7; TRBD2 matches 7 bases. CDR1 and CDR2 from the germline V gene are SGHVS and FQNEAQ. V shed 3 bases, J shed 4 bases, and the junction held 12 bases outside the gene matches. The CDR3 runs to 16 residues.

This clonotype occurred many times. The rearrangement joins TRBV28 to TRBJ1-4; D might be TRBD1 (6 bases). The CDR3 is 15 amino acids. Deletions cut 1 base from V and 6 bases from J, with 12 bases between. Germline values: CDR1 MDHEN, CDR2 SYDVKM. The CDR3 DNA sequence: TGTGCCAGCAGTTTATCCGGGGGGCGATATGAAAAACTGTTTTTT. Translating it yields CASSLSGGRYEKLFF.

This clonotype has ten or more counts. This rearrangement joins TRBV20-1 to TRBJ2-5; D unclear. Germline assignment: CDR1 DFQATT and CDR2 SNEGSKA (reference sequence). V lost 0 bases to trimming and J lost 4 bases, with 9 bases between them. The CDR3 loop spans 13 amino acids. The CDR3 protein is CSARDLALETQYF. The CDR3 DNA is TGCAGTGCTAGAGATTTAGCTTTAGAGACCCAGTACTTC.

This clonotype showed up many times. This rearrangement joins TRBV28 to TRBJ1-3; D may be TRBD1 (6 bases). Germline V gene data show CDR1 as MDHEN and CDR2 as SYDVKM. The V gene lost 5 bases and the J gene lost 3 bases, with 11 bases spanning the gap. The CDR3 sequence is 14 residues long. The CDR3 reads CASSLGARGNTIYF. DNA for the CDR3: TGTGCCAGCAGTCTGGGGGCGCGTGGAAACACCATATATTTT.

The chain couples TRBV30 to TRBJ1-5; D is undetermined. This CDR3 comprises 15 residues. The germline CDR1 and CDR2 sequences are GTSNPN and SVGIG (reference sequence). V shed 2 bases and J shed 1 base, with 12 bases lying between them. This chain's CDR3 is CAWSPGLLSNQPQHF. CDR3 bases: TGTGCCTGGAGTCCAGGACTGTTGAGCAATCAGCCCCAGCATTTT.

This chain uses TRBV18 with TRBJ2-7; TRBD1 might be the D (6 bases). The CDR3 is 15 amino acids. Between the trimmed V and J ends, which lost 3 bases and 0 bases, there was a span of 12 bases. The germline gives CDR1 KGHSH, CDR2 LQKENI. CDR3 loop: CASSPTGSSSYEQYF. In nucleotides, the CDR3 is TGTGCCAGCTCACCGACAGGATCTAGCTCCTACGAGCAGTACTTC.

This clonotype came up a few times. CDR3 residues: CASSEGQGVSYGYTF. The CDR3 DNA sequence: TGCGCCAGCAGTGAGGGACAGGGGGTTTCTTATGGCTACACCTTC. The chain has TRBV10-2 and TRBJ1-2; 10 nucleotides line up with TRBD1. With V trimmed by 2 bases and J by 5 bases, 5 bases remained unmatched. The CDR3 has 15 amino acids. Germline V gene data show CDR1 as WSHSY and CDR2 as SAAADI.

This clonotype appeared many times. The rearrangement uses TRBV27 and TRBJ2-1, with D possibly called TRBD1 or TRBD2 (5 bases each). The V gene lost 7 bases and the J gene lost 7 bases, with 11 bases spanning the gap. This CDR3 is built from 12 residues. Germline V gene data show CDR1 as MNHEY and CDR2 as SMNVEV (reference sequence). CDR3 nucleotide sequence: TGTGCCAGCAACGGGGCCCGAAATGAGCAGTTCTTC. Translated, it gives CASNGARNEQFF.

This clonotype was counted many times. The chain combines TRBV6-2 or TRBV6-3 with TRBJ1-2, with TRBD1 matching 7 bases. V shed 4 bases, J shed 3 bases, and the junction held 11 bases outside the gene matches. The CDR3 is 16 residues long. Germline V gene data show CDR1 as MNHEY and CDR2 as SVGEGT. The DNA for the CDR3 is TGTGCCAGCAGTTCCTTTAAGAGGGGGCACGACTATGGCTACACCTTC. This sequence encodes CASSSFKRGHDYGYTF.